The clone carrying this TCR beta chain was counted between two and nine times. Its antigen is still unknown. This entry belongs to a study of identical twins. Study-level results: Weaker excess twin sharing was observed in beta out-of-frame sequences. Cross-sectional statistics, not tracking of the same donors, supported the conclusions.

The CDR3 spans 14 residues. CDR1 DFQATT and CDR2 SNEGSKA come from the germline V gene (reference sequence). V was shortened by 3 bases and J by 5 bases, with 15 bases between the two germline ends. Template switching supplied a universal primer site; unique molecular identifiers were carried on the cDNA. Using its own MiXCR run on the 5' RACE reads, TCRdb lists one record per CDR3 protein. This table holds about 280,000 distinct CDR3 sequences, roughly 8.6% found once. These sequences were also reported in another study, on yellow fever vaccine responses in identical twins.

The receptor's source is a woman under 30 in good health. Sequencing was done on a sample of memory (CD45RO+) T cells sorted from blood. This rearrangement joins TRBV20-1 to TRBJ2-3; TRBD2 is a possible D gene (7 bases). The chain's CDR3 is CSASEGGVGDTQYF. CDR3 coding DNA: TGCAGTGCTAGTGAAGGGGGGGTCGGAGATACGCAGTATTTT.